Reported below is one T cell receptor beta chain. Antigen: not known. The data are from a study of T cell responses to AZD1222 COVID-19 vaccine. Findings of the study overall: AZD1222 recipients seropositive at baseline numbered only five to seven. Clonal diversity was possibly underestimated, and white British individuals and females predominated among donors.

Method: immunoSEQ multiplex PCR; TCRdb's copy keeps in-frame clones and lacks some. This table has some 130,000 clones, about nine tenths appearing once. Germline CDR1 is MNHEY and CDR2 is SVGAGI. V was trimmed by 5 bases and J by 6 bases, leaving 11 bases between them. This CDR3 comprises 13 residues. This receptor was obtained from an adult who received the AZD1222 COVID-19 vaccine. The chain combines TRBV6-5 with TRBJ1-3; TRBD1 might be the D (5 bases). This specimen was peripheral blood, taken 28 days after the second AZD1222 dose. The CDR3 protein is CASSKGGENTIYF. The CDR3 DNA follows: TGTGCCAGCAGTAAGGGAGGGGAAAACACCATATATTTT.